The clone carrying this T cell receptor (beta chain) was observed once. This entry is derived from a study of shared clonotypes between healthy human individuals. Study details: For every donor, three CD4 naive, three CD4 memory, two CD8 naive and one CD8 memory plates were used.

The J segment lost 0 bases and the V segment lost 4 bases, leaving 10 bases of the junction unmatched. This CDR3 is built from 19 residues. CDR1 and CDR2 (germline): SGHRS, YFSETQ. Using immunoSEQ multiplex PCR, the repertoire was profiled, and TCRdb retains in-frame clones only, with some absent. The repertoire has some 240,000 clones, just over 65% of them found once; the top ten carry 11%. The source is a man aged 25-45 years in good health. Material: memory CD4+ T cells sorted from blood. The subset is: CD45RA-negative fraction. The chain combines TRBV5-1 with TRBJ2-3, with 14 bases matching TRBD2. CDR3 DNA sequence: TGCGCCAGCAGCACCGGGACTAGCGGGAGTCCCACCAGCACAGATACGCAGTATTTT. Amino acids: CASSTGTSGSPTSTDTQYF.